This is a list of T cell receptor beta chains from one sample in a study of beta chain features in type 1 diabetes. TCRdb's table, derived via immunoSEQ multiplex PCR, lists solely in-frame clones and lacks some. The sample holds 300,000 or so clones, 9.3% seen once. The specimen was central memory CD4+ T cells from blood. These receptor sequences come from a man aged 25 to 40 with type 1 diabetes. Both conserved end residues are part of each CDR3. The D gene is left open where the match is weak. The size of a clone is reported for some rows only, either as once, few or many, or as a class for expanded clones.

D,J,V,size,DNA,CDR3
NA,TRBJ1-1,TRBV7-2,few,TGTGCCAGCAGCTTAGATGCGGGTCGGGTCACTGAAGCTTTCTTT,CASSLDAGRVTEAFF
NA,TRBJ1-6,TRBV2,few,TGTGCCGGACGGGACTATCTGAGTTCACCCCTCCACTTT,CAGRDYLSSPLHF
NA,TRBJ2-5,TRBV7-2,NA,TGTGCCAGCAGCTTGATGGGAGACCAAGAGACCCAGTACTTC,CASSLMGDQETQYF
NA,TRBJ1-2,TRBV4-3,NA,TGCGCCAGCAGCCAAGGGCAGACTGACTATGGCTACACCTTC,CASSQGQTDYGYTF
TRBD1,TRBJ1-1,TRBV7-9,NA,TGTGCCAGCAGCCAACGACAGGGAGGGTTGAGCACTGAAGCTTTCTTT,CASSQRQGGLSTEAFF
NA,TRBJ2-7,TRBV21-1,NA,TGTGCCAGCAGCCTCCTGAGTAGATTTGCCTCCTACGAGCAGTACTTC,CASSLLSRFASYEQYF
NA,TRBJ1-1,TRBV2,few,TGTGCCAGCAGTGAAATGAGGGACACTGAAGCTTTCTTT,CASSEMRDTEAFF
NA,TRBJ2-3,TRBV9,NA,TGTGCCAGCAGCGTAAGAGGGGCTAGCACAGATACGCAGTATTTT,CASSVRGASTDTQYF
NA,TRBJ2-7,TRBV21-1,few,TGTGCCAGCAGCAAAGGACAGAGCTACGAGCAGTACTTC,CASSKGQSYEQYF
TRBD2,TRBJ2-5,TRBV9,NA,TGTGCCAGCAGCGCCGGGACTAGCGGGGGGCAAGAGACCCAGTACTTC,CASSAGTSGGQETQYF
TRBD2,TRBJ2-3,TRBV7-2,NA,TGTGCCAGCAGCGTACTAGCGGGGGTCAGCACAGATACGCAGTATTTT,CASSVLAGVSTDTQYF
NA,TRBJ2-5,TRBV6-6,few,TGTGCCAGCAGTGGGTCGAGAGCCCAAGAGACCCAGTACTTC,CASSGSRAQETQYF
TRBD1,TRBJ1-5,TRBV5-6,NA,TGTGCCAGCAGCACTAACAGGGGCTGGGCGAATCAGCCCCAGCATTTT,CASSTNRGWANQPQHF
NA,TRBJ2-2,TRBV4-2,few,TGTGCCAGCAGCCCTCTCTCGGGTAGGAAGCTGTTTTTT,CASSPLSGRKLFF
TRBD2,TRBJ2-5,TRBV2,NA,TGTGCCAGCAGTGTTGGGACTAGGTCGGAGACCCAGTACTTC,CASSVGTRSETQYF
TRBD1,TRBJ2-2,TRBV19,NA,TGTGCCAGTAGTATGGACAGGGGCACCGGGGAGCTGTTTTTT,CASSMDRGTGELFF
NA,TRBJ2-7,TRBV5-1,NA,TGCGCCAGCAGCTTGAGCTTACAGGGCAACTACGAGCAGTACTTC,CASSLSLQGNYEQYF
TRBD2,TRBJ2-3,TRBV28,NA,TGTGCCAGCATCTCTAGCGGGGGGGTTCATAGCACAGATACGCAGTATTTT,CASISSGGVHSTDTQYF
NA,TRBJ2-7,TRBV25-1,few,TGTGCCAGCAGTGGCCCGAACGAGCAGTACTTC,CASSGPNEQYF
NA,TRBJ1-1,TRBV18,NA,TGTGCCAGCTCACCAAGGGGGTTGAACACTGAAGCTTTCTTT,CASSPRGLNTEAFF
NA,TRBJ2-6,TRBV5-1,NA,TGCGCCAGCAGCTTGCAGGGGAGCTCTGGGGCCAACGTCCTGACTTTC,CASSLQGSSGANVLTF
NA,TRBJ1-2,TRBV30,few,TGTGCCTGGAGTGTGGTAGGGTATGGCTACACCTTC,CAWSVVGYGYTF
TRBD1,TRBJ2-4,TRBV28,many,TGTGCCAGCATTAAACAGGGGATACAAAACATTCAGTACTTC,CASIKQGIQNIQYF
NA,TRBJ2-1,TRBV4-1,NA,TGCGCCAGCAGCCAAGAGTGGGGGAATGAGCAGTTCTTC,CASSQEWGNEQFF
NA,TRBJ1-4,TRBV20-1,NA,TGCAGTGCTAGGGCCGATGAAAAACTGTTTTTT,CSARADEKLFF
TRBD1,TRBJ1-2,TRBV7-2,few,TGTGCCAGCAGGTCCGGACAGGGGGCGAATTATGGCTACACCTTC,CASRSGQGANYGYTF
NA,TRBJ2-2,TRBV7-9,few,TGTGCCAGCAGCCCGCGGGGGCTCACCGGGGAGCTGTTTTTT,CASSPRGLTGELFF
NA,TRBJ2-6,TRBV5-4,NA,TGTGCCAGCAGCCTAACGGACAGCCCCTCTGGGGCCAACGTCCTGACTTTC,CASSLTDSPSGANVLTF
TRBD1,TRBJ2-7,TRBV28,NA,TGTGCCAGCAGTTCTGGACAGGGCTACGAGCAGTACTTC,CASSSGQGYEQYF
TRBD1,TRBJ2-2,TRBV19,NA,TGTGCCAGTAGTATCGCTCCGGGACAGGGTACCGGGGAGCTGTTTTTT,CASSIAPGQGTGELFF
TRBD1,TRBJ1-5,TRBV28,NA,TGTGCCAGCAGTAGGACAGGACTTAATCAGCCCCAGCATTTT,CASSRTGLNQPQHF
NA,TRBJ2-3,TRBV28,few,TGTGCCAGCAGGGATCAGGGAGATACGCAGTATTTT,CASRDQGDTQYF
NA,TRBJ2-3,TRBV7-8,few,TGTGCCAGCAGTTCTGGAGACACATTCACAGATACGCAGTATTTT,CASSSGDTFTDTQYF
NA,TRBJ1-1,TRBV7-2,NA,TGTGCCAGCAGCTCCGGGACGCTGGCTTTGGAAGCTTTCTTT,CASSSGTLALEAFF
NA,TRBJ2-1,TRBV5-1,NA,TGCGCCAGCACCCGGATGGGGGGCAATGAGCAGTTCTTC,CASTRMGGNEQFF
NA,TRBJ1-4,TRBV28,few,TGTGCCAGCAGCCGGGACGGCTATAATGAAAAACTGTTTTTT,CASSRDGYNEKLFF
TRBD1,TRBJ2-3,TRBV6-1,NA,TGTGCCAGCAGTATCCAGGGGGCCCCCCCAGATACGCAGTATTTT,CASSIQGAPPDTQYF
TRBD1,TRBJ2-3,TRBV18,NA,TGTGCCAGCTCACCGGGACAGGGCCAAGATACGCAGTATTTT,CASSPGQGQDTQYF
TRBD1,TRBJ1-4,TRBV25-1,few,TGTGCCAGCAGTGGCCGGGACAGGGGGCGGGATAATGAAAAACTGTTTTTT,CASSGRDRGRDNEKLFF
NA,TRBJ1-1,TRBV5-6,NA,TGTGCCAGCAGCTTGTTAGACCCCCGGGACACTGAAGCTTTCTTT,CASSLLDPRDTEAFF
TRBD1,TRBJ1-2,TRBV9,few,TGTGCCAGCAGCGTAGGACAGGGTACCTATGGCTACACCTTC,CASSVGQGTYGYTF
NA,TRBJ1-6,TRBV7-9,few,TGTGCCAGCAGCTTATTTGGGCAACGGTCCTATAATTCACCCCTCCACTTT,CASSLFGQRSYNSPLHF
TRBD1,TRBJ2-1,TRBV10-1,few,TGCGCCAGCAGTGAGTTCATACAGGGGGTAGAGCAGTTCTTC,CASSEFIQGVEQFF
NA,TRBJ1-1,TRBV6-5,few,TGTGCCAGCAGTTATGAGCGGGGCGTGAACACTGAAGCTTTCTTT,CASSYERGVNTEAFF
NA,TRBJ2-7,TRBV4-1,few,TGCGCCAGCAGCCAAGATCCAGGGGACTCCTACGAGCAGTACTTC,CASSQDPGDSYEQYF
TRBD2,TRBJ2-3,TRBV4-2,few,TGTGCCAGCAGCCAAGATCTATCGGGGGGGCCGCGAGATACGCAGTATTTT,CASSQDLSGGPRDTQYF